This TCR beta chain is drawn from a study of blood T cell repertoires in COVID-19. The V end lost 0 bases, the J end lost 7 bases, and 7 bases lay between the germline ends. Germline CDR1 WNHNN, CDR2 SYGVQD (reference sequence). There are 13 residues in the CDR3. Generated by immunoSEQ multiplex PCR, the TCRdb table keeps only in-frame clones and is missing some. The table includes hundreds of thousands of clones, about nine tenths detected once. This receptor was taken from a woman in her 40s who had recovered from COVID-19. The sample consisted of peripheral blood. The rearrangement links TRBV10-1 to TRBJ2-1; D is unclear. The CDR3 sequence is CASSESLENEQFF. CDR3 bases: TGCGCCAGCAGTGAGTCTCTGGAGAATGAGCAGTTCTTC.